Following are 29 T cell receptor beta chains from one sample sequenced in a study of blood T cell repertoires in COVID-19. Profiled with immunoSEQ multiplex PCR; TCRdb holds only in-frame clones, not every one. The sample yields a few hundred thousand clones, more than 70% seen once. The material sequenced was peripheral blood. The source is a man aged 40-50 years with acute or convalescent COVID-19.

This clone was found a few times. The chain is built from TRBV28 and TRBJ1-2, with D possibly matching TRBD1 (5 bases). The germline V gene encodes CDR1 MDHEN and CDR2 SYDVKM. This CDR3 contains 14 residues. V was cut by 5 bases and J by 5 bases, with 15 bases left in between. CDR3 region: CASSGIPRTYGYTF. The CDR3 coding sequence is TGTGCCAGCAGTGGCATCCCCCGGACATATGGCTACACCTTC.

The chain links TRBV30 to TRBJ1-2, with 7 bases aligning to TRBD1. Germline assignment: CDR1 GTSNPN and CDR2 SVGIG (reference sequence). This CDR3 region has 15 residues. Losses at the gene ends were 2 bases for V and 4 bases for J; bases not matched to a gene: 10. This chain's CDR3 is CAWSLGQQDFYGYTF. DNA of the CDR3: TGTGCCTGGAGTTTGGGACAGCAGGACTTCTATGGCTACACCTTC.

The CDR3 protein is CAISERGQETQYF. The CDR3 coding sequence is TGTGCCATCAGTGAACGGGGCCAAGAGACCCAGTACTTC. This chain connects TRBV10-3 to TRBJ2-5, with D perhaps matching TRBD2 (5 bases). Trimming pared 3 bases from V and 1 base from J, leaving 6 bases between. Germline-derived CDR1 and CDR2 are ENHRY and SYGVKD. The CDR3 consists of 13 residues.

The chain employs TRBV14 and TRBJ2-3; 8 nucleotides line up with TRBD2. Germline V gene sequence: CDR1 SGHDN, CDR2 FVKESK. The CDR3 contains 14 residues. The trim removed 1 base at V and 8 bases at J, leaving 5 bases unmatched. The CDR3 DNA is TGTGCCAGCAGCCAAGTCGGGGGGGCTGTTACGCAGTATTTT. Its translation: CASSQVGGAVTQYF.

About this clone itself: This CDR3 is also generated by other DNA sequences in the sample. This chain links TRBV28 with TRBJ1-1, with D uncertain. Germline V gene sequence: CDR1 MDHEN, CDR2 SYDVKM. Trimming left V 2 bases short and J 1 base short, with 5 bases between. The CDR3 runs to 13 residues. CDR3: CASSLTGNTEAFF. The CDR3 coding sequence is TGTGCCAGCAGTTTAACGGGGAACACTGAAGCTTTCTTT.

This chain uses TRBV11-2 with TRBJ2-3; a possible D gene is TRBD2 (7 bases). Looked up from germline, CDR1 is SGHAT and CDR2 is FQNNGV. Trimming removed 5 bases at V and 6 bases at J, with 18 bases between. The CDR3 runs 15 residues. Written as DNA, the CDR3 is TGTGCCAGCAGCGCGGGGGCAGGGAGAGTCGATACGCAGTATTTT. Translating gives CASSAGAGRVDTQYF.

V usage is TRBV6-6 and J usage is TRBJ2-7, with D possibly matching TRBD1 (6 bases). This CDR3 has 13 residues. Deletions cut 5 bases from V and 1 base from J, with 9 bases between. The germline V gene has CDR1 MNHNY and CDR2 SVGAGI (reference sequence). This chain's CDR3 is CASSPGQSYEQYF. The CDR3 DNA reads as TGTGCCAGCAGTCCCGGACAGTCCTACGAGCAGTACTTC.

The chain uses TRBV28 and TRBJ1-4; 9 bases are a match to TRBD1. The germline V gene has CDR1 MDHEN and CDR2 SYDVKM. V shed 8 bases and J 10 bases; nucleotides not matched to a gene: 14. CDR3 size: 15 residues. CDR3 DNA: TGTGCCAGCCAAGCCCCCGGGACAGGGTCGGTAAAACTGTTTTTT. Encoded protein: CASQAPGTGSVKLFF.

J is TRBJ2-3 and V is TRBV18; D is undetermined. The V and J ends lost 2 bases and 4 bases respectively, with 4 bases between them. CDR1 and CDR2 (germline): KGHSH, LQKENI. The CDR3 has 12 amino acids. This CDR3 reads CASSPGSDTQYF. In DNA form, the CDR3 reads TGTGCCAGCTCACCAGGCTCAGATACGCAGTATTTT.

This clone was detected ten times or more. The chain joins TRBV9 to TRBJ2-7, with 9 bases matching TRBD1. Germline V CDR1 and CDR2: SGDLS, YYNGEE. J lost 4 bases, V lost 10 bases, and 9 bases had no gene match. The CDR3 is made up of 13 amino acids. CDR3 residues: CASGTGSIYEQYF. CDR3 coding DNA: TGTGCCTCAGGGACAGGGAGTATATACGAGCAGTACTTC.

The chain is built from TRBV18 and TRBJ2-1; TRBD2 might be the D (6 bases). Germline V gives CDR1 KGHSH, CDR2 LQKENI. Trimming removed 3 bases from V and 3 bases from J, with 12 bases in between. The CDR3 totals 15 residues. DNA of the CDR3: TGTGCCAGCTCACCCCCTGGGCGGGGCTACAATGAGCAGTTCTTC. This gives the protein CASSPPGRGYNEQFF.

This sequence joins TRBV19 and TRBJ1-1, with a tentative D call TRBD1 (6 bases). The CDR3 contains 15 residues. Trimming took 6 bases from V and 0 from J, leaving 14 bases between them. CDR1 is LNHDA and CDR2 is SQIVND in the germline V gene (reference sequence). The CDR3 region is CASSTTGQMNTEAFF. The CDR3 DNA is TGTGCCAGTAGCACTACCGGACAGATGAACACTGAAGCTTTCTTT.

The J gene is TRBJ1-1, the V gene TRBV3-1 (or the pseudogene TRBV3-2); no reliable D call. The germline gives CDR1 LGHDT, CDR2 YNNKEL (reference sequence). The CDR3 is 17 amino acids. Trimming shortened V by 4 bases and J by 5 bases, and 23 bases separated the two germline ends. CDR3 region: CASSPVFETGRGTEAFF. In nucleotides, the CDR3 is TGTGCCAGCAGCCCGGTATTCGAGACGGGTCGCGGGACTGAAGCTTTCTTT.

The J gene is TRBJ2-1, the V gene TRBV10-3; D unresolved. V shed 2 bases and J shed 8 bases, with 10 bases lying between them. CDR3 length: 13 amino acids. CDR1 and CDR2 from the germline V gene are ENHRY and SYGVKD. The CDR3 loop is CAISEPPVDEQFF. The CDR3 bases are TGTGCCATCAGTGAGCCTCCAGTCGATGAGCAGTTCTTC.

This clone was observed once. This chain uses TRBV30 with TRBJ1-2; D is uncertain. With 2 bases removed from V and 4 bases from J, the gap between germline ends came to 8 bases. The length of the CDR3 is 12 residues. Per germline, CDR1 GTSNPN and CDR2 SVGIG (reference sequence). The DNA for the CDR3 is TGTGCCTGGAGTCGCCAGATCTATGGCTACACCTTC. Translation: CAWSRQIYGYTF.

Only one count was recorded for this clone. The rearrangement uses TRBV28 and TRBJ2-2; 7 bases match TRBD1. Trimming took 8 bases from V and 6 from J; bases not matched to a gene: 12. Germline V CDR1 and CDR2: MDHEN, SYDVKM. This CDR3 comprises 15 residues. Here the CDR3 DNA reads TGTGCCAGCCGTCCGCCGACAGGGCTGTCCGGGGAGCTGTTTTTT. Translation: CASRPPTGLSGELFF.

This clone is categorized as medium-sized. The V and J genes are TRBV30 and TRBJ2-3; the match to TRBD2 covers 8 bases. Germline V gene lookup returns CDR1 GTSNPN and CDR2 SVGIG (reference sequence). V lost 5 bases to trimming and J lost 1 base; unmatched junction nucleotides: 5. The CDR3 consists of 14 residues. CDR3 sequence (DNA): TGTGCCTGGGATAGCGGGGTAGGCACAGATACGCAGTATTTT. Its protein product is CAWDSGVGTDTQYF.

The chain has TRBV11-2 and TRBJ1-1; 9 bases line up with TRBD1. Germline V gene data show CDR1 as SGHAT and CDR2 as FQNNGV. There are 15 residues in the CDR3. The trim removed 2 bases at V and 6 bases at J, leaving 7 bases unmatched. The chain's CDR3 is CASSLRRGQGAEAFF. CDR3 in DNA: TGTGCCAGCAGCTTAAGGAGGGGACAGGGCGCTGAAGCTTTCTTT.

The chain is built from TRBV20-1 and TRBJ1-2, with a weak D call TRBD1 (6 bases). Trimming removed 3 bases from V and 9 bases from J, with 14 bases in between. Germline loops: CDR1 DFQATT, CDR2 SNEGSKA (reference sequence). The CDR3 runs to 12 residues. CDR3 coding DNA: TGCAGTGCTAGTTTTTGGGGGCGAAGCTACACCTTC. Protein sequence: CSASFWGRSYTF.

The rearrangement links TRBV5-1 to TRBJ2-2; possible D gene TRBD2, 5 bases. This CDR3 is 13 amino acids long. Germline V gene sequence: CDR1 SGHRS, CDR2 YFSETQ. The ends were cut back, 9 bases at V and 5 bases at J, with 14 bases in the middle. The CDR3 DNA follows: TGCGCCATCGAGACTAAGGAAACCGGGGAGCTGTTTTTT. Its protein product is CAIETKETGELFF.

A few counts support this clone. The chain links TRBV2 to TRBJ1-1; D is unclear. There are 14 residues in the CDR3. V lost 6 bases, J lost 5 bases, and 16 bases lay in between. Germline V gene data show CDR1 as SNHLY and CDR2 as FYNNEI. CDR3 nucleotides: TGTGCCAGCAGCGGACGGAGGCTGAGAACTGAAGCTTTCTTT. Its protein product is CASSGRRLRTEAFF. The full variable domain, its missing parts supplied by reference TRBV2 and TRBJ1-1, is EPEVTQTPSHQVTQMGQEVILRCVPISNHLYFYWYRQILGQKVEFLVSFYNNEISEKSEIFDDQFSVERPDGSNFTLKIRSTKLEDSAMYFCASSGRRLRTEAFFGQGTRLTVV.

The rearrangement uses TRBV4-2 and TRBJ1-4; D is uncertain. The CDR3 sequence is 13 residues long. Germline-derived CDR1 and CDR2 are LGHNA and YNFKEQ. V dropped 2 bases and J dropped 5 bases, with 6 bases sitting between them. The CDR3 reads CASSQNRNEKLFF. The CDR3 coding sequence is TGTGCCAGCAGCCAAAACAGAAATGAAAAACTGTTTTTT.

The CDR3 sequence: CASRPTGDLGGYTF. The CDR3 coding sequence is TGTGCCAGCAGACCTACAGGGGACTTGGGTGGCTACACCTTC. This chain connects TRBV28 to TRBJ1-2; 7 nucleotides line up with TRBD1. Germline V lookup: CDR1 MDHEN, CDR2 SYDVKM. The CDR3 extends over 14 amino acids. The trim removed 6 bases at V and 7 bases at J, leaving 11 bases unmatched.

This chain uses TRBV9 with TRBJ2-5, with a weak D call TRBD1 (6 bases). The CDR3 loop spans 14 amino acids. V was clipped by 0 bases and J by 2 bases, with 8 bases between them. Germline V lookup: CDR1 SGDLS, CDR2 YYNGEE. CDR3 in amino acids: CASSVAGQQETQYF. The CDR3 DNA reads TGTGCCAGCAGCGTAGCGGGACAACAAGAGACCCAGTACTTC.

The V and J genes are TRBV5-8 and TRBJ2-3; a possible D gene is TRBD2 (6 bases). Germline CDR1 reads SGHTS; CDR2 reads YDEGEE. Trimming removed 4 bases from V and 3 bases from J, with 12 bases in between. This CDR3 is 14 amino acids long. The CDR3 nucleotides read TGTGCCAGCAGCAAAGGACTATCTACAGATACGCAGTATTTT. Translated, it gives CASSKGLSTDTQYF.

The rearrangement links TRBV12-3 or TRBV12-4 to TRBJ2-3, with D maybe TRBD2 (5 bases). This CDR3 comprises 12 residues. The germline V and J ends were trimmed by 7 bases and 6 bases, with 11 bases remaining between them. The chain's CDR3 is CASNIGGDTQYF. The CDR3 nucleotides are TGTGCCAGCAATATCGGAGGTGATACGCAGTATTTT.

The rearrangement links TRBV19 to TRBJ1-2; TRBD1 aligns across 9 bases. V lost 2 bases, J lost 6 bases, and 4 bases stayed unmatched. The CDR3 loop spans 14 amino acids. Per germline, CDR1 LNHDA and CDR2 SQIVND (reference sequence). Here the CDR3 DNA reads TGTGCCAGTAGTATAACAGGGGGCGTTGATGGCTACACCTTC. It specifies CASSITGGVDGYTF.

The chain uses TRBV6-5 and TRBJ2-1, with 9 bases aligning to TRBD2. Per germline, CDR1 MNHEY and CDR2 SVGAGI. The ends lost 4 bases at V and 0 bases at J; junction bases unmatched: 1. The CDR3 runs to 15 residues. CDR3 amino acids: CASSSSGNSYNEQFF. As DNA, the CDR3 is TGTGCCAGCAGTTCTAGCGGGAACTCCTACAATGAGCAGTTCTTC.

The CDR3, as DNA: TGCGCCAGCAGCCAAGACGCAGGGGGCAGCGATCAGCCCCAGCATTTT. This sequence encodes CASSQDAGGSDQPQHF. The chain couples TRBV4-1 to TRBJ1-5; 8 nucleotides align to TRBD1. From germline, CDR1 is MGHRA and CDR2 YSYEKL. The CDR3 is made up of 16 amino acids. The junction had 6 bases not matched to a gene; V was cut back by 0 bases and J by 5 bases.